This T cell receptor beta chain was sequenced during a study of blood T cell repertoires in COVID-19. Study background: T cells, B-cell-depleted T cells, or PBMCs provided the cDNA or gDNA that served as material.

While infection was still active, Seattle patients were enrolled and then followed longitudinally. Sequencing used immunoSEQ multiplex PCR; TCRdb keeps in-frame clones, though not all of them. The sample lists 170,000 or so clones; around 86% were seen once. In this sample, this clone turned up a few times. Germline V gives CDR1 MNHEY, CDR2 SVGAGI. This CDR3 region has 15 residues. V dropped 5 bases and J dropped 2; count of bases not matched to a gene: 3. J is TRBJ2-7 and V is TRBV6-5; 13 bases line up with TRBD2. The receptor was isolated from a man between 60 and 75 years old with COVID-19, enrolled during active disease. The material sequenced was peripheral blood. CDR3 DNA sequence: TGTGCCAGCAGTAAACTAGCGGGGGGGACCTACGAGCAGTACTTC. Translation gives CASSKLAGGTYEQYF.